The rows below give T cell receptor beta chains drawn from one sample of a study of cytomegalovirus exposure and HLA in healthy donors. Repertoires were generated with immunoSEQ multiplex PCR, while TCRdb's copy carries only in-frame clones and drops some. The sample includes 200,000 or so clones, about 80% of them seen just once. Sequencing was done on a sample of PBMCs. Receptors were obtained from a woman in her 50s in good health and CMV-seropositive. The CDR3 runs from the conserved cysteine through the conserved F or W. A D gene is named only where the DNA matches it firmly. Where a row states a size, it is once, few, many or the class of an expanded clone; other rows omit it.

v_gene	j_gene	d_gene	abundance	CDR3nt	CDR3aa
TRBV9	TRBJ2-3	NA	NA	TGTGCCAGCAGCGTAGCGGGCAGGGAAACAGATACGCAGTATTTT	CASSVAGRETDTQYF
TRBV5-1	TRBJ2-2	TRBD2	NA	TGCGCCAGCAGGGGGACTAGCGGGGGGGCCAAGAGTGCCGGGGAGCTGTTTTTT	CASRGTSGGAKSAGELFF
TRBV28	TRBJ2-7	NA	NA	TGTGCCAGCAGTTCTCCCGGAGGACTCTACGAGCAGTACTTC	CASSSPGGLYEQYF
TRBV6-1	TRBJ1-5	NA	NA	TGTGCCAGCAGTGCAGAAGGTGGGGCCCATCAGCCCCAGCATTTT	CASSAEGGAHQPQHF
TRBV4-3	TRBJ2-3	TRBD1	NA	TGCGCCAGCAGCCAAGGCTTGACAGGGTCTAGCACAGATACGCAGTATTTT	CASSQGLTGSSTDTQYF
TRBV5-4	TRBJ2-7	NA	NA	TGTGCCAGCAGCCAAGAGTCGCAGGGCTACGAGCAGTACTTC	CASSQESQGYEQYF
TRBV2	TRBJ1-2	NA	NA	TGTGCCAGCAGTGTGCCAGGGGACTATGGCTACACCTTC	CASSVPGDYGYTF
TRBV6-1	TRBJ2-7	TRBD1	NA	TGTGCCAGCAGTGAAGACAGGGGTTTCTACGAGCAGTACTTC	CASSEDRGFYEQYF
TRBV18	TRBJ2-7	NA	NA	TGTGCCAGCTCCGAAATAGATTCCTACGAGCAGTACTTC	CASSEIDSYEQYF
TRBV6-1	TRBJ2-7	TRBD1	NA	TGTGCCAGCAGTAGAACCGGGACAGGGGATATCGAGCAGTACTTC	CASSRTGTGDIEQYF
TRBV6-1	TRBJ1-5	NA	NA	TGTGCCAGCAGTGAGGTACAGGGATTTCAGCCCCAGCATTTT	CASSEVQGFQPQHF
TRBV29-1	TRBJ2-1	TRBD2	NA	TGCAGCGTTGTCCTCCAGGGGACTAGCGGGGTGGGGCAGTTCTTC	CSVVLQGTSGVGQFF
TRBV29-1	TRBJ2-5	TRBD1	NA	TGCAGCGCTTTCGGGACAGTCCAAGAGACCCAGTACTTC	CSAFGTVQETQYF
TRBV6-6	TRBJ2-7	NA	NA	TGTGCCAGCAGTGCGGCCTACGAGCAGTACTTC	CASSAAYEQYF
TRBV7-9	TRBJ2-2	NA	NA	TGTGCCAGCAGCCCGGACAGAGCACTCGGGGAGCTGTTTTTT	CASSPDRALGELFF
TRBV4-2	TRBJ2-1	TRBD1	NA	TGTGCCAGCAGCCGAAAAGGCCGGACAGGAGGATCCTACAATGAGCAGTTCTTC	CASSRKGRTGGSYNEQFF
TRBV4-1	TRBJ2-3	NA	NA	TGCGCCAGCAGCTTCCATTCGAGGCAGGGGAGCACAGATACGCAGTATTTT	CASSFHSRQGSTDTQYF
TRBV18	TRBJ2-1	TRBD2	NA	TGTGCCAGCTCATCTCTTGCGGGGGCCTACAATGAGCAGTTCTTC	CASSSLAGAYNEQFF
TRBV6-1	TRBJ2-5	TRBD2	NA	TGTGCCAGCAGGACTAGCGGGGGAGAGACCCAGTACTTC	CASRTSGGETQYF
TRBV11-3	TRBJ1-1	NA	NA	TGTGCCAGCAGCTTAGCCCTAGGCCTGAATGCTTTCTTT	CASSLALGLNAFF
TRBV10-2	TRBJ1-2	TRBD1	NA	TGCGCCAGCAGTGGGGCTCTACTAGTCGGAACAGGGGGAAATGGCTACACCTTC	CASSGALLVGTGGNGYTF
TRBV28	TRBJ1-1	TRBD1	NA	TGTGCCAGCAGTTTTTGGACAGGAGATACTGAAGCTTTCTTT	CASSFWTGDTEAFF
TRBV5-1	TRBJ2-5	NA	NA	TGCGCCAGCAGTCGGGTCCTTTTCCTCCCCCGAAAGGAGACCCAGTACTTC	CASSRVLFLPRKETQYF
TRBV15	TRBJ2-7	NA	NA	TGTGCCACCAGCAGAGGTCGGAGCTACGAGCAGTACTTC	CATSRGRSYEQYF
TRBV7-9	TRBJ2-1	TRBD1	NA	TGTGCCAGCAGCGAATTGACAGGGGGCTCCTACAATGAGCAGTTCTTC	CASSELTGGSYNEQFF
TRBV5-1	TRBJ2-7	NA	NA	TGCGCCAGCAGCCAGGGGACATCACCGAGGGCCTACGAGCAGTACTTC	CASSQGTSPRAYEQYF
TRBV2	TRBJ1-2	TRBD1	NA	TGTGCCAGCAGTGAACAGGGGGGTCGCTACGCCTTC	CASSEQGGRYAF
TRBV5-4	TRBJ2-2	NA	NA	TGTGCCAGCAGCTTACAGGATATCGGGGAGCTGTTTTTT	CASSLQDIGELFF
TRBV12-2	TRBJ2-5	NA	NA	TGTGCAAGTCGCTTAGCTAAATTGACAGGTGAGGTGACCCAGTACTTC	CASRLAKLTGEVTQYF
TRBV6-1	TRBJ2-1	TRBD2	NA	TGTGCCAGCAGTGAAGCTGTCGGGGGGTCGTCTAATCTGCTCTACAATGAGCAGTTCTTC	CASSEAVGGSSNLLYNEQFF
TRBV10-2	TRBJ1-3	NA	few	TGCGCCAGCAGTGAGTCAGGTGCGGGGGCTGGAAACACCATATATTTT	CASSESGAGAGNTIYF
TRBV28	TRBJ2-7	TRBD1	NA	TGTGCCAGCACCGTGGGGCAGGGGGCTTACGAGCAGTACTTC	CASTVGQGAYEQYF
TRBV7-3	TRBJ2-1	TRBD2	NA	TGTGCCAGCAGCTTAGCGCTAGCGGATTACAATGAGCAGTTCTTC	CASSLALADYNEQFF
TRBV6-5	TRBJ2-1	NA	NA	TGTGCCAGCAGTGAGGGGGGGACCTACAATGAGCAGTTCTTC	CASSEGGTYNEQFF
TRBV6-1	TRBJ2-7	TRBD1	NA	TGTGCCGTGGGACAGGGGACCTACGAGCAGTACTTC	CAVGQGTYEQYF
TRBV11-2	TRBJ2-7	TRBD1	NA	TGTGCCAGCATCGACGCCGGGACAGGGGTCTACGAGCAGTACTTC	CASIDAGTGVYEQYF
TRBV6-5	TRBJ2-3	TRBD2	NA	TGTGCCAGCAGTTATGGGGGGGGTCCCACAGATACGCAGTATTTT	CASSYGGGPTDTQYF
TRBV5-1	TRBJ2-7	TRBD1	NA	TGCGCCAGCAGCCATCGACAGGGAAAGCCTGCTAGCTCCTACGAGCAGTACTTC	CASSHRQGKPASSYEQYF
TRBV5-1	TRBJ1-2	NA	NA	TGCGCCAGCAGCTTACAGGGATATGGCTACACCTTC	CASSLQGYGYTF
TRBV7-3	TRBJ2-6	NA	NA	TGTGCCAGCAGCTTAACCTCTGCGGCTGGGGCCAACGTCCTGACTTTC	CASSLTSAAGANVLTF
TRBV6-4	TRBJ2-2	TRBD2	NA	TGTGCCAGCAGCCCGGGACTAGCGGGCACCGGGGAGCTGTTTTTT	CASSPGLAGTGELFF
TRBV28	TRBJ2-3	NA	few	TGTGCCAGCAGTTATCGTACGCAGTATTTT	CASSYRTQYF
TRBV15	TRBJ1-6	NA	NA	TGTGCCACCAGCAGAGATCTCCAGGTTCGGGGTCGGACACCCCTCCACTTT	CATSRDLQVRGRTPLHF
TRBV5-1	TRBJ2-7	TRBD1	NA	TGCGCCAGCAGCTCGGAACCGGGACAGGGAGGCTCTGGGGCCTACGAGCAGTACTTC	CASSSEPGQGGSGAYEQYF
TRBV25-1	TRBJ2-3	NA	NA	TGTGCCAGCAGTGCAGTCGGGGGAGGTACGCAGTATTTT	CASSAVGGGTQYF
TRBV9	TRBJ2-5	TRBD2	NA	TGTGCCAGCAGCGTAGGGAATAGCGGGGGGGCGGAGACCCAGTACTTC	CASSVGNSGGAETQYF